The following is a T cell receptor beta chain sequence with its context. Its antigen is unknown. This may stem from a read error, because a much larger clone lies one nucleotide away. Amplification of TCR beta CDR3 regions was performed using RNA transcripts as template. First-round RT-PCR targeting the TCR CDR3 was performed with the HTBI primer set. A single record per CDR3 protein comes from TCRdb applying MiXCR to the multiplex PCR reads. The table lists hundreds of thousands of distinct CDR3 sequences, roughly 15% of them singletons, with 13% in the top ten. The sample belongs to a study of T cells in Graves' hyperthyroidism and ophthalmopathy. Study overall: Before treatment of any kind, peripheral blood was taken at initial diagnosis. Overall study results and limits: A 13 V-J model separated ophthalmopathy from stable hyperthyroidism.

The CDR3 is 13 residues long. Germline CDR1 GTSNPN, CDR2 SVGIG (reference sequence). Sequencing was carried out using blood. The TCR comes from a young man with Graves' ophthalmopathy. The chain carries TRBV30 and TRBJ1-3; tentatively, D is TRBD1 (6 bases). CDR3 protein: CAWSGQLGYTIYF. CDR3 sequence (DNA): TGTGCCTGGAGCGGACAGCTTGGATACACCATATATTTT.